Below are 26 T cell receptor beta chains sequenced from a single sample in a study of blood T cell repertoires in COVID-19. Repertoires were generated with immunoSEQ multiplex PCR, while TCRdb's copy carries only in-frame clones and drops some. This table has more than 200,000 clones, around nine tenths appearing once. The material sequenced was peripheral blood. These receptors all come from a man aged 30 to 45 with active or convalescent COVID-19.

CDR3 DNA sequence: TGTGCCAGCAGCTTGGGTGCAGGGGCCTACGAGCAGTACTTC. Translating gives CASSLGAGAYEQYF. J is TRBJ2-7 and V is TRBV5-4, with a tentative D call TRBD1 (6 bases). CDR1 is SGHNT and CDR2 is YYREEE in the germline V gene (reference sequence). V was cut by 0 bases and J by 2 bases, with 9 bases left in between. The CDR3 sequence is 14 residues long. Looking up the rest from reference TRBV5-4 and TRBJ2-7 gives the full variable domain: ETGVTQSPTHLIKTRGQQVTLRCSSQSGHNTVSWYQQALGQGPQFIFQYYREEENGRGNFPPRFSGLQFPNYSSELNVNALELDDSALYLCASSLGAGAYEQYFGPGTRLTVT.

J is TRBJ1-2 and V is TRBV7-9; 7 nucleotides line up with TRBD1. In germline, CDR1 is SEHNR, CDR2 FQNEAQ (reference sequence). V lost 5 bases and J lost 6; bases outside the gene matches: 12. This CDR3 contains 15 residues. CDR3 amino acids: CASSTGQAAVHGYTF. CDR3 nucleotides: TGTGCCAGCAGCACAGGACAGGCTGCGGTCCATGGCTACACCTTC.

This clone is a singleton in its sample. The chain carries TRBV6-6 and TRBJ1-2, with D uncertain. The V end was cut by 0 bases, the J end by 2 bases, with 10 bases between. This CDR3 has 15 amino acids. CDR1 MNHNY and CDR2 SVGAGI come from the germline V gene (reference sequence). Here the CDR3 reads CASSYSSGFNYGYTF. The CDR3 DNA follows: TGTGCCAGCAGTTACTCCTCGGGGTTCAACTATGGCTACACCTTC.

The chain's CDR3 is CASSQDGTGLGDYGYTF. The CDR3 DNA follows: TGTGCCAGCAGCCAAGATGGGACAGGGTTGGGTGACTATGGCTACACCTTC. The chain carries TRBV3-1 (or the pseudogene TRBV3-2) and TRBJ1-2; the match to TRBD1 covers 9 bases. The CDR3 has 17 residues. The trim removed 0 bases at V and 3 bases at J, leaving 8 bases unmatched. CDR1 and CDR2 from the germline V gene are LGHDT and YNNKEL (reference sequence).

The chain recombines TRBV30 with TRBJ2-2; 7 bases fit TRBD1. After removal of 3 bases from V and 5 bases from J, the junction contained 0 bases not matched to a gene. The CDR3 spans 12 residues. The germline V gene has CDR1 GTSNPN and CDR2 SVGIG (reference sequence). The CDR3 DNA is TGTGCCTGGAGCAGGGGGACCGGGGAGCTGTTTTTT. This encodes CAWSRGTGELFF.

V usage is TRBV4-3 and J usage is TRBJ1-2, with D hard to call. CDR3 length equals 17 residues. V was clipped by 4 bases and J by 7 bases, with 25 bases between them. Germline V gene sequence: CDR1 LGHNA, CDR2 YSLEER. As DNA, the CDR3 is TGCGCCAGCAGCCGATCACTTCAGGCGAGGGAACGAGGTGGCTACACCTTC. Protein sequence: CASSRSLQARERGGYTF.

The V call is TRBV24-1, the J call TRBJ2-7; possible D gene TRBD2, 6 bases. The V gene lost 1 base and the J gene lost 4 bases, with 13 bases spanning the gap. The CDR3 has 15 residues. CDR1 and CDR2 (germline): KGHDR, SFDVKD. In DNA, the CDR3 is TGTGCCACCAGTGATTTTGGGGGGATCGGTTACGAGCAGTACTTC. Protein sequence: CATSDFGGIGYEQYF.

The chain employs TRBV7-9 and TRBJ2-7, with 10 bases matching TRBD1. The CDR3 extends over 14 amino acids. V lost 5 bases to trimming and J lost 4 bases; unmatched junction nucleotides: 5. Germline V lookup: CDR1 SEHNR, CDR2 FQNEAQ (reference sequence). CDR3 in amino acids: CASSGGDRGYEQYF. In nucleotides, the CDR3 is TGTGCCAGCAGCGGAGGGGACAGGGGTTACGAGCAGTACTTC.

The V gene is TRBV5-1, the J gene TRBJ1-2; 7 bases are a match to TRBD1. Germline values: CDR1 SGHRS, CDR2 YFSETQ. The length of the CDR3 is 13 residues. Trimming took 2 bases from V and 8 from J; bases not matched to a gene: 6. This CDR3 is CASSFGQGDGYTF. In nucleotides, the CDR3 is TGCGCCAGCAGCTTCGGCCAGGGGGACGGCTACACCTTC.

V is TRBV9 and J is TRBJ2-3, with D unresolved. The germline V gene has CDR1 SGDLS and CDR2 YYNGEE. Trimming left V 5 bases short and J 3 bases short, with 13 bases between. The CDR3 sequence is 14 residues long. The CDR3 sequence: CASREISETDTQYF. CDR3 coding DNA: TGTGCCAGCAGGGAAATAAGCGAAACAGATACGCAGTATTTT.

The J gene is TRBJ2-7, the V gene TRBV30, with TRBD1 as a possible D gene (6 bases). The CDR3 covers 13 residues. Trimming stripped 5 bases from V and 7 bases from J, with 18 bases between. The germline V gene has CDR1 GTSNPN and CDR2 SVGIG (reference sequence). The CDR3 coding sequence is TGTGCCTGGGTCAGACAGGCCTCTGGGGAGCAGTACTTC. It codes for CAWVRQASGEQYF. The complete variable domain, with remaining parts taken from reference TRBV30 and TRBJ2-7, reads SQTIHQWPATLVQPVGSPLSLECTVEGTSNPNLYWYRQAAGRGLQLLFYSVGIGQISSEVPQNLSASRPQDRQFILSSKKLLLSDSGFYLCAWVRQASGEQYFGPGTRLTVT.

CDR3 loop: CASRIAGGTYNEQFF. For the CDR3, the DNA is TGTGCCAGCCGTATAGCGGGGGGGACCTACAATGAGCAGTTCTTC. The chain combines TRBV6-5 with TRBJ2-1, with TRBD2 identical over 11 bases. The V segment lost 8 bases and the J segment 2 bases; nucleotides outside the gene matches: 5. CDR3 size: 15 residues. The germline CDR1 and CDR2 sequences are MNHEY and SVGAGI.

The chain combines TRBV4-2 with TRBJ2-7; D may be TRBD1 (6 bases). Germline CDR1 LGHNA, CDR2 YNFKEQ. V lost 1 base, J lost 6 bases, and 13 bases lay in between. This CDR3 has 14 amino acids. CDR3 sequence (DNA): TGTGCCAGCAGCCAAGCGGGTCCCAGGGGCGAGCAGTACTTC. The encoded protein is CASSQAGPRGEQYF.

The V and J genes are TRBV5-4 and TRBJ2-3; D is undetermined. Trimming left V 0 bases short and J 6 bases short, with 5 bases between. CDR3 size: 12 residues. Germline loops: CDR1 SGHNT, CDR2 YYREEE (reference sequence). The CDR3 protein is CASSLVQDTQYF. CDR3 in DNA: TGTGCCAGCAGCTTGGTGCAGGATACGCAGTATTTT.

V and J are TRBV7-2 and TRBJ1-1, with a possible D match to TRBD1 (6 bases). Trimming cost V 4 bases and J 1 base, with 19 bases left between them. The CDR3 has 17 residues. The germline gives CDR1 SGHTA, CDR2 FQGNSA. CDR3 region: CASSWTVPGHQNTEAFF. For the CDR3, the DNA is TGTGCCAGCAGCTGGACCGTTCCGGGACACCAGAACACTGAAGCTTTCTTT. Supplemented by reference TRBV7-2 and TRBJ1-1, the full variable domain reads GAGVSQSPSNKVTEKGKDVELRCDPISGHTALYWYRQSLGQGLEFLIYFQGNSAPDKSGLPSDRFSAERTGGSVSTLTIQRTQQEDSAVYLCASSWTVPGHQNTEAFFGQGTRLTVV.

The chain couples TRBV3-1 (or the pseudogene TRBV3-2) to TRBJ1-2; a possible D gene is TRBD1 (6 bases). Trimming cost V 3 bases and J 8 bases, with 22 bases left between them. CDR1 and CDR2 (germline): LGHDT, YNNKEL (reference sequence). The CDR3 runs 16 residues. CDR3 loop: CASSQGSGGPARGYTF. The CDR3 DNA reads as TGTGCCAGCAGCCAGGGAAGCGGGGGCCCCGCCCGGGGCTACACCTTC.

This chain joins TRBV30 and TRBJ2-5; D perhaps matches TRBD2 (5 bases). V was pared by 4 bases and J by 0 bases, with 6 bases between. This CDR3 comprises 12 residues. Germline CDR1 is GTSNPN and CDR2 is SVGIG (reference sequence). The CDR3 sequence: CAWTGYQETQYF. CDR3 DNA sequence: TGTGCCTGGACGGGGTACCAAGAGACCCAGTACTTC.

The V and J genes are TRBV13 and TRBJ2-5, with D possibly matching TRBD2 (6 bases). With 5 bases removed from V and 1 base from J, the gap between germline ends came to 14 bases. The CDR3 is made up of 15 amino acids. Germline CDR1 and CDR2: PRHDT and FYEKMQ (reference sequence). The CDR3 here is CASSLRDLGQETQYF. In DNA form, the CDR3 reads TGTGCCAGCAGCCTCCGGGACTTGGGCCAAGAGACCCAGTACTTC.

On this clone: The same CDR3 can be traced to other DNA sequences in this sample. The chain's CDR3 is CASSLVGGSGNTIYF. In nucleotides, the CDR3 is TGTGCCAGCAGCTTAGTAGGGGGATCTGGAAACACCATATATTTT. The chain uses TRBV11-2 and TRBJ1-3; maybe TRBD1 (6 bases). CDR3 length equals 15 residues. V was cut by 1 base and J by 1 base, with 8 bases left in between. In germline, CDR1 is SGHAT, CDR2 FQNNGV.

The gene calls are TRBV19 and TRBJ2-7; unclear D gene. Trimming removed 4 bases at V and 0 bases at J, with 16 bases between. In germline, CDR1 is LNHDA, CDR2 SQIVND (reference sequence). This CDR3 has 16 amino acids. CDR3 loop: CASSTTFSIPSYEQYF. CDR3 nucleotide sequence: TGTGCCAGTAGTACCACCTTTTCTATTCCCTCCTACGAGCAGTACTTC.

The gene calls are TRBV6-6 and TRBJ2-5; maybe TRBD1 (5 bases). The CDR3 extends over 15 amino acids. V was pared by 10 bases and J by 2 bases, with 20 bases between. Germline V lookup: CDR1 MNHNY, CDR2 SVGAGI (reference sequence). CDR3: CATRLTDWPQETQYF. The CDR3 DNA reads TGTGCCACAAGGCTGACAGACTGGCCGCAAGAGACCCAGTACTTC.

The chain recombines TRBV2 with TRBJ2-5, with D possibly being TRBD2 (7 bases). V lost 3 bases to trimming and J lost 4 bases, with 18 bases between them. CDR3 length: 16 amino acids. In germline, CDR1 is SNHLY, CDR2 FYNNEI. In DNA, the CDR3 is TGTGCCAGCAGTGATCCGGGGGGCGAGACTGTAGAGACCCAGTACTTC. Protein product: CASSDPGGETVETQYF.

The chain carries TRBV4-1 and TRBJ2-5; TRBD2 matches 8 bases. CDR1 is MGHRA and CDR2 is YSYEKL in the germline V gene. Unmatched junction bases numbered 12, after V lost 4 bases and J lost 2 bases. This CDR3 region has 17 residues. CDR3 DNA sequence: TGCGCCAGCAGCCCCTCGGGGAGCGGGGGAAGACAAGAGACCCAGTACTTC. It translates to CASSPSGSGGRQETQYF.

The V call is TRBV5-1, the J call TRBJ1-1, with D possibly matching TRBD1 (5 bases). CDR1 is SGHRS and CDR2 is YFSETQ in the germline V gene. The CDR3 totals 13 residues. Trimming shortened V by 3 bases and J by 2 bases, and 8 bases separated the two germline ends. The CDR3 protein is CASSSTANTEAFF. As DNA, the CDR3 is TGCGCCAGCAGCTCGACAGCTAACACTGAAGCTTTCTTT.

J is TRBJ2-2 and V is TRBV21-1; TRBD2 is taken as the D call from the table, unchecked against the DNA. TRBV21-1 is reported as a pseudogene. The CDR3 consists of 21 residues. Here the CDR3 reads CASSKFSSGDFRVGNTGELFF. The CDR3 DNA reads TGTGCCAGCAGCAAATTCTCTAGCGGGGATTTCAGAGTCGGGAACACCGGGGAGCTGTTTTTT.

J is TRBJ2-3 and V is TRBV9; 10 nucleotides line up with TRBD2. Germline V gene lookup returns CDR1 SGDLS and CDR2 YYNGEE. V shed 5 bases and J 4 bases; nucleotides not matched to a gene: 7. This CDR3 contains 15 residues. CDR3 in DNA: TGTGCCAGCAGTGTAAGCGGGGGGGCCTCAGATACGCAGTATTTT. Its translation is CASSVSGGASDTQYF.